Listed here are 9 T cell receptor beta chains from one sample, sequenced in a study of T-cell memory formation after mild COVID-19. In TCRdb, the 5' RACE reads were re-called with MiXCR into one record per CDR3 protein. The sample contains roughly 310,000 distinct CDR3 sequences, roughly 15% of which appear only once. Specimen: PBMCs or a T cell subset sorted from them (not recorded which). These receptors were taken from a man between 18 and 29 years old who had mild COVID-19 (a few samples of this study predate the infection). Cell type and time point are not known.

This clonotype was seen only once. This chain joins TRBV18 and TRBJ2-7; possibly TRBD1 or TRBD2 for D (6 bases each). In germline, CDR1 is KGHSH, CDR2 LQKENI. CDR3 length equals 13 residues. CDR3 sequence: CASSPTTQGRWDV. DNA for the CDR3: TGTGCCAGCTCACCTACCACTCAGGGGAGGTGGGACGTC.

The chain uses TRBV6-2 or TRBV6-3 and TRBJ2-7; TRBD2 aligns across 13 bases. CDR1 and CDR2 (germline): MNHEY, SVGEGT. The CDR3 covers 15 residues. J was trimmed by 1 base and V by 4 bases; bases with no gene match: 1. The CDR3 DNA follows: TGTGCCAGCAGTTCGGGACTAGCGGGGTCCTACGAGCAGTACGTC. Translating it yields CASSSGLAGSYEQYV.

A few counts support this clonotype. The J gene is TRBJ2-5, the V gene TRBV7-2, with TRBD2 matching 7 bases. The CDR3 is 14 residues long. In germline, CDR1 is SGHTA, CDR2 FQGNSA. V shed 1 base and J 5 bases; nucleotides not matched to a gene: 4. The CDR3 DNA sequence: TGTGCCAGCAGCTTAGTATACGGGGGGGAGACCCAGTACTTC. Translating gives CASSLVYGGETQYF.

As concerns this clonotype: The junction departs from germline at one end; a sequencing error may be responsible. V and J are TRBV20-1 and TRBJ2-4; 9 bases match TRBD1. The CDR3 covers 13 residues. Germline CDR1 is DFQATT and CDR2 is SNEGSKA (reference sequence). DNA of the CDR3: TGCAGTGCTGGGCCCCCGACCGGGACAGGGAAGCACTTC. This codes for CSAGPPTGTGKHF.

The chain carries TRBV7-9 and TRBJ2-5; 7 bases map to TRBD1. V gave up 4 bases and J gave up 4 bases; unmatched junction bases: 9. CDR3 size: 15 residues. CDR1 is SEHNR and CDR2 is FQNEAQ in the germline V gene (reference sequence). CDR3 region: CASSSWSTGRETQYF. CDR3 nucleotides: TGTGCCAGCAGCTCATGGTCGACAGGGAGAGAGACCCAGTACTTC.

This clonotype occurred a few times. V gene TRBV6-2 or TRBV6-3 combines with J gene TRBJ2-1, with 7 positions matching TRBD2. Germline CDR1 is MNHEY and CDR2 is SVGEGT. This CDR3 has 17 residues. With V trimmed by 2 bases and J by 0 bases, 7 bases remained unmatched. The CDR3, as DNA: TGTGCCAGCAGTTACGGCAGGCGGGGGAGCTCCTACAATGAGCAGTTCTTC. This encodes CASSYGRRGSSYNEQFF.

The genes are TRBV24-1 and TRBJ1-5; D ambiguous. The germline gives CDR1 KGHDR, CDR2 SFDVKD. The germline V and J ends were trimmed by 4 bases and 4 bases, with 10 bases remaining between them. The CDR3 covers 14 residues. The CDR3 is CATSDLSGNQPQHF. The CDR3 coding sequence is TGTGCCACCAGTGACTTGTCGGGGAATCAGCCCCAGCATTTT.

This clonotype was seen a handful of times. In DNA, the CDR3 is TGTGCCAGCAGAATACAGGGGGCAGGGCACACTGAAGCTTTCTTT. This gives the protein CASRIQGAGHTEAFF. The chain recombines TRBV28 with TRBJ1-1; 9 nucleotides agree with TRBD1. The CDR3 contains 15 residues. CDR1 is MDHEN, CDR2 SYDVKM, per germline. Trimming took 6 bases from V and 3 from J; bases not matched to a gene: 8.

The V gene is TRBV7-3, the J gene TRBJ2-3; D tentatively fits TRBD1 or TRBD2 (6 bases each). The V end was cut by 1 base, the J end by 1 base, with 9 bases between. The CDR3 consists of 15 residues. Germline V lookup: CDR1 SGHTA, CDR2 FQGTGA. In DNA form, the CDR3 reads TGTGCCAGCAGCTTAAGGGGGGCTCGCACAGATACGCAGTATTTT. Its translation: CASSLRGARTDTQYF.